This T cell receptor (beta chain) was identified during a study of CD8+ T cells in alopecia areata. Study-level information: Affected scalp percentage set treated patients' severity scores. General study results and limits: Researchers report lesional scalp, most notably alopecia totalis/universalis, outstripped normal scalp in clonality. Mice gave a clearer picture of TCR sharing than patients did, possibly for HLA-related reasons. There were many expanded lesional clones persisting in scalp and blood during tofacitinib.

In each case, RNA was isolated and then reverse transcribed into cDNA as the sequencing template. Produced via immunoSEQ multiplex PCR; TCRdb's table is partial and in-frame only. The sample has about 160,000 clones, roughly two thirds seen once. This clone was counted at least ten times. Its specificity is not known. The sample's treatment: oral pan-JAK inhibitor, 5-10 mg twice daily. The sample in question was CD4+ T cells sorted from blood, obtained at week 4, from a patient treated with tofacitinib. This sequence originates from a human donor with alopecia areata.

The CDR3 loop reads CASSRQRQGNEKLFF. DNA of the CDR3: TGTGCCAGCAGCCGCCAGAGACAGGGTAATGAAAAACTGTTTTTT. The V call is TRBV16, the J call TRBJ1-4, with 7 bases fitting TRBD1. Unmatched junction bases numbered 6, after V lost 4 bases and J lost 4 bases. This CDR3 contains 15 residues. Germline V gene lookup returns CDR1 KGHSY and CDR2 FQNENV.